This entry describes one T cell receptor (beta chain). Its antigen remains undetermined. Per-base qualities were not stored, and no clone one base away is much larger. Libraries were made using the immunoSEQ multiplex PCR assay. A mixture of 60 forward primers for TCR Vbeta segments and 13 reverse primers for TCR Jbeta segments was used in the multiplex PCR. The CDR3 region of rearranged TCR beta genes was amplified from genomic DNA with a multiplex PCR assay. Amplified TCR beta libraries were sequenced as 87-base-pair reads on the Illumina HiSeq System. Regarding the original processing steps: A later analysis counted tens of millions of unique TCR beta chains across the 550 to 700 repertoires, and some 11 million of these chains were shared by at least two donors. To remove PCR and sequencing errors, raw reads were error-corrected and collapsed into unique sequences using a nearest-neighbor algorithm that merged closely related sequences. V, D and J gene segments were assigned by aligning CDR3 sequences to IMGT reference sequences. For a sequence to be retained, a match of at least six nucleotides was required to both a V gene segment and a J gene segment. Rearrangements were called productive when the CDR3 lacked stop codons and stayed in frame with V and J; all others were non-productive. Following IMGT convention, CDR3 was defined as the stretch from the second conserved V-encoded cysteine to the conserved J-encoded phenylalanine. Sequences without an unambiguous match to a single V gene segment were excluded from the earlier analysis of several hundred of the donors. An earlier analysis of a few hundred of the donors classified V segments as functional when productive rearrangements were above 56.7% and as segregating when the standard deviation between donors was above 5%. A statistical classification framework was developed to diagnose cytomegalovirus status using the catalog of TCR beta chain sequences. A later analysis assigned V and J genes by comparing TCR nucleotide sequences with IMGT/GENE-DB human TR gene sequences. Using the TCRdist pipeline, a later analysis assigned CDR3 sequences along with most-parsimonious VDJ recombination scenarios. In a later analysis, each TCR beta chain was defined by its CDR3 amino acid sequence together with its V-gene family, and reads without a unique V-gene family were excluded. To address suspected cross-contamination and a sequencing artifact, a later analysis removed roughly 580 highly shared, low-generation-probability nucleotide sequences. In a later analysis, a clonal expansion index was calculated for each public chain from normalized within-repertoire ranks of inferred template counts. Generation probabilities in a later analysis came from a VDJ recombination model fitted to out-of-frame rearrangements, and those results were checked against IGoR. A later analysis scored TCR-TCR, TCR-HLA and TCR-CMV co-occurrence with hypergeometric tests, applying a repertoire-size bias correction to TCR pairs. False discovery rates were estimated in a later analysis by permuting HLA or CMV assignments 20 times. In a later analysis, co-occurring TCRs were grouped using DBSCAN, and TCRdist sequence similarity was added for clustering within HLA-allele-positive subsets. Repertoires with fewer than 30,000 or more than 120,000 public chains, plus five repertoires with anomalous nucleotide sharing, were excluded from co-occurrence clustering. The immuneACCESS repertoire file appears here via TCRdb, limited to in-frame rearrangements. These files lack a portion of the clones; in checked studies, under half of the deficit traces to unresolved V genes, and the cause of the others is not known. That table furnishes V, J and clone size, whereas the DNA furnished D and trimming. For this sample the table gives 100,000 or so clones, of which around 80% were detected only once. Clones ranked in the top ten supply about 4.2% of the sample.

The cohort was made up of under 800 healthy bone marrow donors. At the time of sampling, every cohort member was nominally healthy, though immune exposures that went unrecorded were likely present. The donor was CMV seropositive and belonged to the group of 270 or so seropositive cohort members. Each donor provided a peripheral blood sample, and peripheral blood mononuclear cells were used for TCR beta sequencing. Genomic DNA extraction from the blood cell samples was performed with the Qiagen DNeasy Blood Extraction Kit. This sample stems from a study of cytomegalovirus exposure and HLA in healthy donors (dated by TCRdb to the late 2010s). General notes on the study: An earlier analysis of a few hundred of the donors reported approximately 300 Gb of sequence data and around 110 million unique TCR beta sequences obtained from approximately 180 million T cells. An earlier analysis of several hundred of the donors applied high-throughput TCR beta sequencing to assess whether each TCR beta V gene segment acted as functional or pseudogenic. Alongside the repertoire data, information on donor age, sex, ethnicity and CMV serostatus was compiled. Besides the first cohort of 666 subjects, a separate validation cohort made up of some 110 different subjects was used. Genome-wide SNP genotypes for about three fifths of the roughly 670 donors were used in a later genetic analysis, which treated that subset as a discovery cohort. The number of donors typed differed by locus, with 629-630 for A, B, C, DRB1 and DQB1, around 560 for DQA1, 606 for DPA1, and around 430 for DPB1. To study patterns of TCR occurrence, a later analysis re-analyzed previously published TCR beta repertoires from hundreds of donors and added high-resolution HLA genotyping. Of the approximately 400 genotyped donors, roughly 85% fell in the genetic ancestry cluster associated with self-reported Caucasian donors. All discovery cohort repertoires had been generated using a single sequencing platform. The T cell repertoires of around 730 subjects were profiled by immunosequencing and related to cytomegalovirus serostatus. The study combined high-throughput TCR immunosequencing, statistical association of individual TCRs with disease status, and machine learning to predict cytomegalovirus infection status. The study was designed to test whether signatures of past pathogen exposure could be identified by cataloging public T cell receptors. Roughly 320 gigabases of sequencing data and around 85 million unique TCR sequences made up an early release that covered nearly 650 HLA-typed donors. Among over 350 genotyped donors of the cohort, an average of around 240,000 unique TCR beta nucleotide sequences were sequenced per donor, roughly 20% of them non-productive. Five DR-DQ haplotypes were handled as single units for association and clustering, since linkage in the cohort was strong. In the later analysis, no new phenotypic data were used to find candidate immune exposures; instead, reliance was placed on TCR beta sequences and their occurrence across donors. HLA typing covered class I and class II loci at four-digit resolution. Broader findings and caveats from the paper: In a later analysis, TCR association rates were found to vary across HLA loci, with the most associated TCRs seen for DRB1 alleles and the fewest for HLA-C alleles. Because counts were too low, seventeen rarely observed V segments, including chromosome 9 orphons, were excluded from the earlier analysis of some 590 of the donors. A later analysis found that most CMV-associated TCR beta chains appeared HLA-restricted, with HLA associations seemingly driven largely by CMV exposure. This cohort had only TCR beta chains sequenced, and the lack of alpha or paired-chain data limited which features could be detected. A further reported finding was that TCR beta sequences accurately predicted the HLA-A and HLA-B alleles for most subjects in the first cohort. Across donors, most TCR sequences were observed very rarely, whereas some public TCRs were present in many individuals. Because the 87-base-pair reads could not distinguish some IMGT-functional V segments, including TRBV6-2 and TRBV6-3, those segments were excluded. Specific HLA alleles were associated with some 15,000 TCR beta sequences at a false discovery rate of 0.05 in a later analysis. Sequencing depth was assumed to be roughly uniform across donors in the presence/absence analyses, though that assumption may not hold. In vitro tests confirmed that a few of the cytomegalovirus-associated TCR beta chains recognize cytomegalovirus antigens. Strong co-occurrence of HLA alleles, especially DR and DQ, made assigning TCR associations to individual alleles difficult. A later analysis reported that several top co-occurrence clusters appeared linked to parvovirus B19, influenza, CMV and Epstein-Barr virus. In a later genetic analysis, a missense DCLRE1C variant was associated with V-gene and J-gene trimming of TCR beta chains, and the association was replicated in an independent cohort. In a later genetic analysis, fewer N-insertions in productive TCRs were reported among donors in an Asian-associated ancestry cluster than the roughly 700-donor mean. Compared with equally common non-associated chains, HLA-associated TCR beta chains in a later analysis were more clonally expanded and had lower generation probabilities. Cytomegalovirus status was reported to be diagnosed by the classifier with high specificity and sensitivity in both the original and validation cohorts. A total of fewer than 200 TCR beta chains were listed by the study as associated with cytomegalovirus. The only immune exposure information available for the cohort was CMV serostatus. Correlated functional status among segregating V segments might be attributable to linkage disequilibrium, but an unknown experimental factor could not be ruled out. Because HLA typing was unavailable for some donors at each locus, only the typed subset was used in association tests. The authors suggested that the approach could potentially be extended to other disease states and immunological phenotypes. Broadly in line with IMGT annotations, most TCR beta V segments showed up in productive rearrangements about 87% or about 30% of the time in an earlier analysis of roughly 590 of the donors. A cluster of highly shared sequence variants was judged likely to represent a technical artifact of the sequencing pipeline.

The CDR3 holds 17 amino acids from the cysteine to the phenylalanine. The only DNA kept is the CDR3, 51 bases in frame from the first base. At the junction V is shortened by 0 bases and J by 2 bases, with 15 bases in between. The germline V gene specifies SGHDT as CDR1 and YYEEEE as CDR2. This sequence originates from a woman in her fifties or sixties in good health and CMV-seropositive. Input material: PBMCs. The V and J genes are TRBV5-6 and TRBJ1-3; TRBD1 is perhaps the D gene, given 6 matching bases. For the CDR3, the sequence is CASSLVGQGLAGNTIYF. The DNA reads TGTGCCAGCAGCTTGGTGGGGCAGGGGCTAGCTGGAAACACCATATATTTT.